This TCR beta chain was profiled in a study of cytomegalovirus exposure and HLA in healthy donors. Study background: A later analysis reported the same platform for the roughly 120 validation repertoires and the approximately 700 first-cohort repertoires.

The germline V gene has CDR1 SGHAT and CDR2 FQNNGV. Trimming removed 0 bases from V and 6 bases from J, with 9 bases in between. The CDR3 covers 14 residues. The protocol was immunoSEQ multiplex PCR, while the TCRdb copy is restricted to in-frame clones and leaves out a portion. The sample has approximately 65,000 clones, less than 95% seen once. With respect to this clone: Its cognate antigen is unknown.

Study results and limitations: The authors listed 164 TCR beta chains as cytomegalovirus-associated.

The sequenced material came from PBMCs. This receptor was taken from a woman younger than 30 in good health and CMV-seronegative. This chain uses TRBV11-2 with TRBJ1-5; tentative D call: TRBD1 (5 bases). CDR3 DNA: TGTGCCAGCAGCTTAGATAACGGGGGTCAGCCCCAGCATTTT. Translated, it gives CASSLDNGGQPQHF.